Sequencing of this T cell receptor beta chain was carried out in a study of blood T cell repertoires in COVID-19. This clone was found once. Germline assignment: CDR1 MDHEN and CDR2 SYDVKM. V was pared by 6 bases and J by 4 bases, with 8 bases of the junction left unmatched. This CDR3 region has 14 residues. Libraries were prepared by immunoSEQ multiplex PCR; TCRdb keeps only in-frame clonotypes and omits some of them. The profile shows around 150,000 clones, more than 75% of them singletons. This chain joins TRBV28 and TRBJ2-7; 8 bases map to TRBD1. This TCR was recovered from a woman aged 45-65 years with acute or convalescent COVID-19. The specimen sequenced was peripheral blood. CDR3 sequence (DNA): TGTGCCAGCAGAACCCAGGGGGCGGATTACGAGCAGTACTTC. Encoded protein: CASRTQGADYEQYF.